What follows are 30 T cell receptor beta chains derived from one specimen sequenced in a study of cytomegalovirus exposure and HLA in healthy donors (dated by TCRdb to 2015 to 2018). Libraries were constructed by the immunoSEQ multiplex PCR assay. For the multiplex PCR, a mixture combining 60 forward primers for TCR Vbeta segments and 13 reverse primers for TCR Jbeta segments was used. In TCRdb, the immuneACCESS table is reduced to in-frame sequences with V and J assigned. These tables do not hold every clone; where another copy was compared, an unresolved V gene accounts for under half, and the others remain unexplained. This sample is represented by about 160,000 clones; 75% to 80% of them were singletons. In total, the top ten clones hold around 0.97% of the sample. Sample: PBMCs. The receptors were gathered from a woman in her forties or fifties in good health and CMV-seropositive.

The rearrangement uses TRBV27 and TRBJ1-4, with TRBD1 matching over 12 bases. Germline V gives CDR1 MNHEY, CDR2 SMNVEV (reference sequence). The CDR3 has 16 amino acids. The J segment lost 3 bases and the V segment lost 6 bases, leaving 5 bases of the junction unmatched. CDR3 sequence reads: CASRGTGGLANEKLFF. The CDR3 nucleotides read TGTGCCAGCAGAGGGACAGGGGGCTTGGCTAATGAAAAACTGTTTTTT.

This chain connects TRBV6-5 to TRBJ1-1; weak D call: TRBD1 (5 bases). With 0 bases removed from V and 7 bases from J, the gap between germline ends came to 6 bases. The CDR3 runs 12 residues. CDR1 and CDR2 (germline): MNHEY, SVGAGI. CDR3 sequence reads: CASSYSGGEAFF. DNA of the CDR3: TGTGCCAGCAGTTACTCCGGGGGTGAAGCTTTCTTT.

This clone was detected once. This sequence joins TRBV15 and TRBJ2-5, with D unresolved. This CDR3 is built from 13 residues. CDR1 and CDR2 (germline): LNHNV, YYDKDF (reference sequence). V lost 1 base and J lost 0, with 3 bases in between. Here the CDR3 DNA reads TGTGCCACCAGCAGAGTATACCAAGAGACCCAGTACTTC. This translates into CATSRVYQETQYF.

The CDR3, as DNA: TGTGCCAGCAGCATCAGGGACATCGATCAGCCCCAGCATTTT. Protein sequence: CASSIRDIDQPQHF. This chain connects TRBV7-8 to TRBJ1-5; tentative D call: TRBD1 (6 bases). The V and J ends lost 5 bases and 5 bases respectively, with 13 bases between them. The CDR3 is made up of 14 amino acids. Germline CDR1 is SGHVS and CDR2 is FQNEAQ.

This clone came up a few times. The rearrangement uses TRBV9 and TRBJ2-1; D may be TRBD2 (6 bases). The V gene lost 3 bases and the J gene lost 5 bases, with 15 bases spanning the gap. Germline CDR1 SGDLS, CDR2 YYNGEE. This CDR3 is built from 15 residues. CDR3 sequence: CASSGRLVANNEQFF. The CDR3 bases are TGTGCCAGCAGCGGAAGACTAGTTGCCAACAATGAGCAGTTCTTC. Complete variable domain (other parts from reference TRBV9 and TRBJ2-1): DSGVTQTPKHLITATGQRVTLRCSPRSGDLSVYWYQQSLDQGLQFLIQYYNGEERAKGNILERFSAQQFPDLHSELNLSSLELGDSALYFCASSGRLVANNEQFFGPGTRLTVL.

This chain connects TRBV2 to TRBJ2-1, with TRBD2 matching over 8 bases. The CDR3 totals 13 residues. Germline V gene data show CDR1 as SNHLY and CDR2 as FYNNEI. The V gene end was trimmed by 9 bases and the J gene end by 3 bases; junction bases not matched to a gene: 4. The CDR3 here is CASDTSGYNEQFF. DNA of the CDR3: TGTGCCAGTGATACTAGCGGCTACAATGAGCAGTTCTTC.

The V gene is TRBV5-1, the J gene TRBJ2-7, with D maybe TRBD1 (5 bases). The CDR3 runs 15 residues. V lost 2 bases and J lost 4, with 16 bases in between. Germline CDR1 and CDR2: SGHRS and YFSETQ. CDR3 sequence (DNA): TGCGCCAGCAGCTTAACCGACAGTCCGGCGTACGAGCAGTACTTC. It is translated as CASSLTDSPAYEQYF. The full variable domain, with the rest looked up from reference TRBV5-1 and TRBJ2-7, is KAGVTQTPRYLIKTRGQQVTLSCSPISGHRSVSWYQQTPGQGLQFLFEYFSETQRNKGNFPGRFSGRQFSNSRSEMNVSTLELGDSALYLCASSLTDSPAYEQYFGPGTRLTVT.

The genes are TRBV14 and TRBJ1-4; D uncertain. The CDR3 is 15 amino acids. Germline values: CDR1 SGHDN, CDR2 FVKESK. Trimming cost V 4 bases and J 3 bases, with 12 bases left between them. CDR3 bases: TGTGCCAGCAGCCCTTTAAGGGAGTCTAATGAAAAACTGTTTTTT. It yields the protein CASSPLRESNEKLFF.

This clone has a single count. Distinct nucleotide sequences in the sample also encode this CDR3. The chain uses TRBV19 and TRBJ1-4; possible D gene TRBD1, 5 bases. The CDR3 is made up of 14 amino acids. The germline V gene encodes CDR1 LNHDA and CDR2 SQIVND (reference sequence). Between the trimmed V and J ends, which lost 3 bases and 3 bases, there was a span of 8 bases. The CDR3 nucleotides are TGTGCCAGTAGTATTCAAGGGGCTAATGAAAAACTGTTTTTT. Translated, it gives CASSIQGANEKLFF.

The chain recombines TRBV6-1 with TRBJ2-5; TRBD1 is a possible D gene (6 bases). Germline assignment: CDR1 MNHNS and CDR2 SASEGT. Trimming removed 4 bases at V and 2 bases at J, with 11 bases between. The CDR3 is 14 residues long. In nucleotides, the CDR3 is TGTGCCAGCAGTGGGCCCGGGACACAAGAGACCCAGTACTTC. It specifies CASSGPGTQETQYF.

The V and J genes are TRBV4-1 and TRBJ2-7; 12 bases map to TRBD2. Germline CDR1 reads MGHRA; CDR2 reads YSYEKL. J gave up 2 bases and V 4 bases, and 3 bases lay outside the gene matches. The CDR3 has 15 amino acids. This chain's CDR3 is CASSPTSGGTYEQYF. As DNA, the CDR3 is TGCGCCAGCAGCCCGACTAGCGGGGGAACCTACGAGCAGTACTTC.

This clone was counted between two and nine times. The chain couples TRBV2 to TRBJ2-2, with 11 nucleotides matching TRBD2. CDR1 is SNHLY, CDR2 FYNNEI, per germline. The length of the CDR3 is 15 residues. Trimming at V came to 5 bases and at J to 4 bases, leaving 3 bases not matched to a gene. The DNA of the CDR3 is TGTGCCAGCAGTCTCGGACTAGCGGGCACCGGGGAGCTGTTTTTT. Its protein product is CASSLGLAGTGELFF.

The gene calls are TRBV6-1 and TRBJ2-7; 8 bases fit TRBD2. Germline V gene sequence: CDR1 MNHNS, CDR2 SASEGT. V was clipped by 3 bases and J by 1 base; unmatched bases: 2. This CDR3 region has 14 residues. CDR3 DNA: TGTGCCAGCAGTGACAGCGGGAGATCCTACGAGCAGTACTTC. Protein: CASSDSGRSYEQYF.

The J gene is TRBJ2-2, the V gene TRBV7-8; 8 bases fit TRBD2. Per germline, CDR1 SGHVS and CDR2 FQNEAQ. J gave up 0 bases and V 2 bases, and 11 bases lay outside the gene matches. The CDR3 totals 19 residues. In DNA, the CDR3 is TGTGCCAGCAGCTTACGATTAGCGGGGTATTCGGCGAACACCGGGGAGCTGTTTTTT. Translated, it gives CASSLRLAGYSANTGELFF.

The gene calls are TRBV2 and TRBJ1-2; 7 bases match TRBD1. Trimming at V came to 7 bases and at J to 5 bases, leaving 4 bases not matched to a gene. This CDR3 is built from 12 residues. Germline V gives CDR1 SNHLY, CDR2 FYNNEI. CDR3 sequence: CASTTGVYGYTF. The DNA of the CDR3 is TGTGCCAGCACCACAGGGGTTTATGGCTACACCTTC.

This clone was observed a few times. This rearrangement joins TRBV7-2 to TRBJ1-1, with D unclear. Trimming took 2 bases from V and 5 from J, leaving 12 bases between them. This CDR3 is 14 amino acids long. Germline V gene sequence: CDR1 SGHTA, CDR2 FQGNSA. As DNA, the CDR3 is TGTGCCAGCAGCTTACCAACGAGGAAGACTGAAGCTTTCTTT. Encoded protein: CASSLPTRKTEAFF.

This sequence joins TRBV5-1 and TRBJ1-2, with 12 bases matching TRBD1. The ends lost 1 base at V and 3 bases at J; junction bases unmatched: 4. Germline lookup yields CDR1 SGHRS and CDR2 YFSETQ. This CDR3 spans 16 amino acids. The CDR3 here is CASSLMGTGGDYGYTF. The CDR3 DNA sequence: TGCGCCAGCAGCTTGATGGGGACAGGGGGCGACTATGGCTACACCTTC. Drawing the rest from reference TRBV5-1 and TRBJ1-2, the complete variable domain is KAGVTQTPRYLIKTRGQQVTLSCSPISGHRSVSWYQQTPGQGLQFLFEYFSETQRNKGNFPGRFSGRQFSNSRSEMNVSTLELGDSALYLCASSLMGTGGDYGYTFGSGTRLTVV.

This clone was observed a handful of times. This chain uses TRBV4-1 with TRBJ2-6; D unclear. The germline V gene encodes CDR1 MGHRA and CDR2 YSYEKL. Trimming cost V 1 base and J 4 bases, with 17 bases left between them. This CDR3 has 18 amino acids. In DNA, the CDR3 is TGCGCCAGCAGCCAAGTCGACCTCGGGTTAACGGGGGCCAACGTCCTGACTTTC. Residues: CASSQVDLGLTGANVLTF.

As DNA, the CDR3 is TGTGCCAGCAGCTTCATAACAGCGGTCCAAAACACAGATACGCAGTATTTT. The encoded protein is CASSFITAVQNTDTQYF. The chain has TRBV7-6 and TRBJ2-3; possibly TRBD2 for D (5 bases). The germline V gene has CDR1 SGHVS and CDR2 FNYEAQ. V lost 3 bases and J 2 bases, leaving 18 bases between the germline ends. CDR3 length: 17 residues.

The J gene is TRBJ2-4, the V gene TRBV7-2; no clear D gene. Germline V lookup: CDR1 SGHTA, CDR2 FQGNSA. Trimming removed 4 bases from V and 0 bases from J, with 4 bases in between. There are 13 residues in the CDR3. The DNA for the CDR3 is TGTGCCAGCAGCTCGTTAGCCAAAAACATTCAGTACTTC. Translated, it gives CASSSLAKNIQYF.

The rearrangement joins TRBV9 to TRBJ2-7, with D perhaps matching TRBD1 (6 bases). The CDR3 is made up of 15 amino acids. From germline, CDR1 is SGDLS and CDR2 YYNGEE. V lost 4 bases and J lost 0, with 14 bases in between. The CDR3 sequence: CASSSLPGHSYEQYF. The CDR3 nucleotides read TGTGCCAGCAGCTCCCTTCCGGGACACTCCTACGAGCAGTACTTC. The entire variable domain, with the rest obtained from reference TRBV9 and TRBJ2-7, is as follows: DSGVTQTPKHLITATGQRVTLRCSPRSGDLSVYWYQQSLDQGLQFLIQYYNGEERAKGNILERFSAQQFPDLHSELNLSSLELGDSALYFCASSSLPGHSYEQYFGPGTRLTVT.

The J gene is TRBJ1-1, the V gene TRBV29-1; the D gene is possibly TRBD1 (5 bases). Trimming left V 4 bases short and J 0 bases short, with 9 bases between. This CDR3 is built from 13 residues. CDR1 and CDR2 from the germline V gene are SQVTM and ANQGSEA. The CDR3 DNA sequence: TGCAGCGTTGTTCACAGGATGAACACTGAAGCTTTCTTT. Protein: CSVVHRMNTEAFF.

The chain has TRBV6-5 and TRBJ1-5; TRBD1 aligns across 8 bases. The V gene end was trimmed by 2 bases and the J gene end by 3 bases; junction bases not matched to a gene: 3. The V gene's germline CDR1 is MNHEY and CDR2 SVGAGI. This CDR3 is built from 15 residues. In DNA, the CDR3 is TGTGCCAGCAGTTACAACAGGGGGATCAATCAGCCCCAGCATTTT. It specifies CASSYNRGINQPQHF.

This chain joins TRBV6-5 and TRBJ1-2; 7 positions agree with TRBD1. Germline values: CDR1 MNHEY, CDR2 SVGAGI. The CDR3 runs to 13 residues. The V segment lost 6 bases and the J segment 8 bases; nucleotides outside the gene matches: 9. CDR3: CASRPRQGGGYTF. DNA for the CDR3: TGTGCCAGCAGACCCAGACAGGGCGGAGGCTACACCTTC.

The J gene is TRBJ1-3, the V gene TRBV5-6, with D hard to call. Per germline, CDR1 SGHDT and CDR2 YYEEEE. Trimming left V 0 bases short and J 4 bases short, with 5 bases between. The length of the CDR3 is 13 residues. CDR3 protein: CASSLAGGNTIYF. The DNA for the CDR3 is TGTGCCAGCAGCTTGGCAGGAGGAAACACCATATATTTT.

The chain has TRBV7-2 and TRBJ1-4; the D gene is possibly TRBD1 (5 bases). Per the germline V gene, CDR1 is SGHTA and CDR2 is FQGNSA. The V end lost 6 bases, the J end lost 7 bases, and 9 bases lay between the germline ends. CDR3 length equals 12 residues. CDR3 in amino acids: CASRRTGEKLFF. The CDR3, as DNA: TGTGCCAGCAGACGAACAGGTGAAAAACTGTTTTTT.

This chain joins TRBV6-5 and TRBJ2-7, with 9 bases fitting TRBD1. The germline V gene has CDR1 MNHEY and CDR2 SVGAGI. The junction had 10 bases not matched to a gene; V was cut back by 6 bases and J by 4 bases. The CDR3 is 15 residues long. The CDR3 reads CASSLYGTGRYEQYF. The CDR3 DNA sequence: TGTGCCAGCAGCCTCTACGGGACAGGGAGATACGAGCAGTACTTC.

This clone was counted once. This chain connects TRBV25-1 to TRBJ2-2, with 7 positions matching TRBD2. The germline V gene encodes CDR1 MGHDK and CDR2 SYGVNS. The CDR3 runs to 14 residues. V lost 8 bases to trimming and J lost 4 bases; unmatched junction nucleotides: 7. The CDR3 nucleotides read TGTGCCAGCCGCCCGGGGGGTACCACCGGGGAGCTGTTTTTT. Its protein product is CASRPGGTTGELFF.

The rearrangement links TRBV2 to TRBJ2-2; 8 bases are shared with TRBD2. This CDR3 region has 15 residues. With 6 bases clipped from V and 3 bases from J, the junction kept 6 bases outside the gene matches. Germline V gene lookup returns CDR1 SNHLY and CDR2 FYNNEI. The CDR3 DNA sequence: TGTGCCAGCAGACCGGGACTAGGGGACACCGGGGAGCTGTTTTTT. Its protein is CASRPGLGDTGELFF.

The chain combines TRBV9 with TRBJ2-3; 7 bases fit TRBD2. Germline V CDR1 and CDR2: SGDLS, YYNGEE. This CDR3 is 16 amino acids long. Trimming removed 0 bases from V and 0 bases from J; junction bases left unmatched: 4. DNA for the CDR3: TGTGCCAGCAGCGTAGGATATAGCGGGAGCACAGATACGCAGTATTTT. Protein product: CASSVGYSGSTDTQYF.